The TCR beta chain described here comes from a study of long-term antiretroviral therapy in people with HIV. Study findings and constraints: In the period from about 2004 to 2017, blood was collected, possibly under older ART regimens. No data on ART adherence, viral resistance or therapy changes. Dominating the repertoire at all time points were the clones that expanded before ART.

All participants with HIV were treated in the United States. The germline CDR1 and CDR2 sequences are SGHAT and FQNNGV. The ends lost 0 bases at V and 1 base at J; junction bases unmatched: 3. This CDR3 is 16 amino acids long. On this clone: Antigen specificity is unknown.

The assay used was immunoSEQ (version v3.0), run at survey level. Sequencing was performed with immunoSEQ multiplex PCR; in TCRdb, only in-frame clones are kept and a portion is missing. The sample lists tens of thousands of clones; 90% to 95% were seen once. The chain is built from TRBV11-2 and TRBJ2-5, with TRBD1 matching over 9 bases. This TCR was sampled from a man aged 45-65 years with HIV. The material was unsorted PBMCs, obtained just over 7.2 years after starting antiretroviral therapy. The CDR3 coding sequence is TGTGCCAGCAGCTTAGATGGACAGGGGCCCCAAGAGACCCAGTACTTC. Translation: CASSLDGQGPQETQYF.